A selection of T cell receptor beta chains follows, all from one sample in a study of early stage breast cancer tumors. Clones were sequenced by immunoSEQ multiplex PCR, and TCRdb holds only the in-frame ones, with some missing. Of some 8,000 clones in the sample, approximately 80% are singletons; the top ten hold 8.5%. The specimen sequenced was normal breast tissue next to the tumor. Every receptor here comes from a person aged 55-75 years with breast cancer. Each CDR3 is given with its conserved first and last residue. The order of the fields is J gene, D gene, V gene, clone size, CDR3 protein, CDR3 DNA. A D gene is named only where the DNA matches it firmly. Expanded clones are given a class, and other clones once, few, many or no size at all.

J gene: TRBJ1-2; D gene: TRBD1; V gene: TRBV25-1; clone size: NA; CDR3 protein: CASSEGVGTGKPYGYTF; CDR3 DNA: TGTGCCAGCAGTGAAGGGGTGGGGACAGGGAAGCCCTATGGCTACACCTTC
J gene: TRBJ2-1; D gene: TRBD2; V gene: TRBV5-1; clone size: few; CDR3 protein: CASSLLAGGYNEQFF; CDR3 DNA: TGCGCCAGCAGCTTGCTAGCGGGGGGCTACAATGAGCAGTTCTTC
J gene: TRBJ2-1; D gene: NA; V gene: TRBV29-1; clone size: NA; CDR3 protein: CSVEDATGTGGNEQFF; CDR3 DNA: TGCAGCGTTGAAGATGCCACGGGGACCGGGGGCAATGAGCAGTTCTTC
J gene: TRBJ2-3; D gene: TRBD2; V gene: TRBV4-1; clone size: NA; CDR3 protein: CASSQRAGGSTDTQYF; CDR3 DNA: TGCGCCAGCAGCCAAAGAGCGGGGGGAAGCACAGATACGCAGTATTTT
J gene: TRBJ2-2; D gene: NA; V gene: TRBV11-3; clone size: NA; CDR3 protein: CASAAGTNTGELFF; CDR3 DNA: TGTGCCAGCGCGGCGGGAACGAACACCGGGGAGCTGTTTTTT
J gene: TRBJ1-1; D gene: NA; V gene: TRBV4-2; clone size: NA; CDR3 protein: CASSSRRGNAEAFF; CDR3 DNA: TGTGCCAGCAGCTCACGCCGGGGGAACGCTGAAGCTTTCTTT
J gene: TRBJ2-7; D gene: TRBD2; V gene: TRBV7-9; clone size: NA; CDR3 protein: CASTVAGGLSNEQYF; CDR3 DNA: TGTGCCAGCACGGTAGCGGGGGGGCTATCCAACGAGCAGTACTTC
J gene: TRBJ2-3; D gene: TRBD2; V gene: TRBV7-8; clone size: few; CDR3 protein: CASSLTSGRAGETDTQYF; CDR3 DNA: TGTGCCAGCAGCTTGACTAGCGGGAGGGCGGGAGAGACAGATACGCAGTATTTT
J gene: TRBJ1-1; D gene: NA; V gene: TRBV9; clone size: NA; CDR3 protein: CASSLDSSVNTEAFF; CDR3 DNA: TGTGCCAGCAGCCTCGACAGCTCTGTAAACACTGAAGCTTTCTTT
J gene: TRBJ2-4; D gene: NA; V gene: TRBV11-1; clone size: few; CDR3 protein: CASSTQLGGSGIQYF; CDR3 DNA: TGTGCCAGCAGCACACAATTGGGGGGAAGTGGCATTCAGTACTTC
J gene: TRBJ2-1; D gene: NA; V gene: TRBV5-1; clone size: NA; CDR3 protein: CASRRGADNEQFF; CDR3 DNA: TGCGCCAGCAGGCGTGGGGCAGACAATGAGCAGTTCTTC
J gene: TRBJ1-4; D gene: TRBD1; V gene: TRBV5-6; clone size: NA; CDR3 protein: CASSPTGGVSNEKLFF; CDR3 DNA: TGTGCCAGCAGCCCGACAGGGGGTGTATCTAATGAAAAACTGTTTTTT
J gene: TRBJ2-7; D gene: NA; V gene: TRBV27; clone size: few; CDR3 protein: CASSFRTDSYEQYF; CDR3 DNA: TGTGCCAGCAGTTTCCGGACGGACAGCTACGAGCAGTACTTC
J gene: TRBJ2-5; D gene: NA; V gene: TRBV9; clone size: NA; CDR3 protein: CASSSASRETQYF; CDR3 DNA: TGTGCCAGCAGCTCCGCCTCCAGAGAGACCCAGTACTTC
J gene: TRBJ1-1; D gene: NA; V gene: TRBV27; clone size: few; CDR3 protein: CASSTDLGTEAFF; CDR3 DNA: TGTGCCAGCAGCACGGACCTAGGCACTGAAGCTTTCTTT
J gene: TRBJ2-7; D gene: TRBD2; V gene: TRBV19; clone size: NA; CDR3 protein: CASSSGGNNDAQYF; CDR3 DNA: TGTGCCAGTAGTAGCGGGGGGAATAACGACGCGCAGTACTTC
J gene: TRBJ2-3; D gene: NA; V gene: TRBV11-2; clone size: NA; CDR3 protein: CASSLDPGRADTQYF; CDR3 DNA: TGTGCCAGCAGCTTAGATCCCGGAAGGGCAGATACGCAGTATTTT
J gene: TRBJ2-1; D gene: TRBD2; V gene: TRBV15; clone size: NA; CDR3 protein: CATSRALAGPSGQFF; CDR3 DNA: TGTGCCACCAGCAGAGCCCTAGCGGGCCCCTCGGGGCAGTTCTTC
J gene: TRBJ2-5; D gene: NA; V gene: TRBV5-6; clone size: NA; CDR3 protein: CASSLVGRETQYF; CDR3 DNA: TGTGCCAGCAGCTTGGTGGGAAGAGAGACCCAGTACTTC
J gene: TRBJ2-1; D gene: TRBD2; V gene: TRBV2; clone size: NA; CDR3 protein: CASRGTSGYNEQFF; CDR3 DNA: TGTGCCAGCAGGGGGACTAGCGGGTACAATGAGCAGTTCTTC
J gene: TRBJ1-2; D gene: NA; V gene: TRBV27; clone size: NA; CDR3 protein: CASSLTGLASANYGYTF; CDR3 DNA: TGTGCCAGCAGTTTAACGGGACTGGCCTCAGCTAACTATGGCTACACCTTC
J gene: TRBJ2-7; D gene: NA; V gene: TRBV27; clone size: NA; CDR3 protein: CASSLFRGHAEQYF; CDR3 DNA: TGTGCCAGCAGTTTATTCCGGGGACACGCCGAGCAGTACTTC
J gene: TRBJ2-7; D gene: NA; V gene: TRBV6-5; clone size: NA; CDR3 protein: CASSYLGQGYEQYF; CDR3 DNA: TGTGCCAGCAGTTACTTGGGGCAGGGCTACGAGCAGTACTTC
J gene: TRBJ2-1; D gene: TRBD2; V gene: TRBV6-6; clone size: NA; CDR3 protein: CASRVAGESSYNEQFF; CDR3 DNA: TGTGCCAGCAGGGTAGCGGGGGAGAGCTCCTACAATGAGCAGTTCTTC
J gene: TRBJ1-1; D gene: NA; V gene: TRBV30; clone size: NA; CDR3 protein: CAWSIQGTTEAFF; CDR3 DNA: TGTGCCTGGAGTATTCAGGGGACCACTGAAGCTTTCTTT
J gene: TRBJ2-7; D gene: TRBD2; V gene: TRBV29-1; clone size: NA; CDR3 protein: CSAGGVSSYEQYF; CDR3 DNA: TGCAGCGCCGGGGGGGTTAGCTCCTACGAGCAGTACTTC
J gene: TRBJ2-2; D gene: NA; V gene: TRBV5-4; clone size: NA; CDR3 protein: CASSLGAGPTGELFF; CDR3 DNA: TGTGCCAGCAGCTTGGGGGCAGGACCGACCGGGGAGCTGTTTTTT
J gene: TRBJ2-1; D gene: NA; V gene: TRBV7-2; clone size: NA; CDR3 protein: CASSSKGDWRNEQFF; CDR3 DNA: TGTGCCAGCAGCAGCAAGGGCGACTGGCGGAATGAGCAGTTCTTC
J gene: TRBJ2-1; D gene: TRBD2; V gene: TRBV7-9; clone size: NA; CDR3 protein: CASSLLGTSGKGEQFF; CDR3 DNA: TGTGCCAGCAGCTTATTAGGAACTAGCGGGAAGGGTGAGCAGTTCTTC
J gene: TRBJ1-1; D gene: TRBD1; V gene: TRBV11-3; clone size: NA; CDR3 protein: CASSPRQGKAFF; CDR3 DNA: TGTGCCAGCAGCCCCAGACAGGGTAAAGCTTTCTTT
J gene: TRBJ1-4; D gene: TRBD1; V gene: TRBV5-6; clone size: NA; CDR3 protein: CASSPRTGGHEKLFF; CDR3 DNA: TGTGCCAGCAGCCCGAGGACAGGGGGTCATGAAAAACTGTTTTTT
J gene: TRBJ2-3; D gene: NA; V gene: TRBV12-5; clone size: NA; CDR3 protein: CASGLGGNTDTQYF; CDR3 DNA: TGTGCTAGTGGTTTGGGCGGCAACACAGATACGCAGTATTTT
J gene: TRBJ2-2; D gene: NA; V gene: TRBV6-5; clone size: NA; CDR3 protein: CASSYSSWGELFF; CDR3 DNA: TGTGCCAGCAGTTACTCCTCTTGGGGGGAGCTGTTTTTT
J gene: TRBJ1-6; D gene: NA; V gene: TRBV6-4; clone size: NA; CDR3 protein: CASSDSGGNSPLHF; CDR3 DNA: TGTGCCAGCAGTGACTCAGGGGGAAATTCACCCCTCCACTTT
J gene: TRBJ1-5; D gene: NA; V gene: TRBV27; clone size: NA; CDR3 protein: CASTGNQPQHF; CDR3 DNA: TGTGCCAGCACCGGCAATCAGCCCCAGCATTTT
J gene: TRBJ1-5; D gene: NA; V gene: TRBV28; clone size: NA; CDR3 protein: CASSPYSSNQPQHF; CDR3 DNA: TGTGCCAGCAGTCCGTACAGTAGCAATCAGCCCCAGCATTTT
J gene: TRBJ2-5; D gene: TRBD1; V gene: TRBV29-1; clone size: few; CDR3 protein: CSGQGASGQTQYF; CDR3 DNA: TGCAGCGGACAGGGGGCATCCGGGCAGACCCAGTACTTC
J gene: TRBJ1-5; D gene: TRBD1; V gene: TRBV5-8; clone size: NA; CDR3 protein: CASSFDRGQGNQPQHF; CDR3 DNA: TGTGCCAGCAGCTTTGACAGGGGGCAGGGCAATCAGCCCCAGCATTTT
J gene: TRBJ2-3; D gene: NA; V gene: TRBV5-8; clone size: NA; CDR3 protein: CASSPRGTPGNTQYF; CDR3 DNA: TGTGCCAGCAGCCCTAGAGGTACCCCCGGGAATACGCAGTATTTT
J gene: TRBJ1-1; D gene: NA; V gene: TRBV5-1; clone size: NA; CDR3 protein: CASSLAEGSKSQRNTEAFF; CDR3 DNA: TGCGCCAGCAGCTTGGCCGAGGGTTCGAAAAGTCAACGGAACACTGAAGCTTTCTTT
J gene: TRBJ2-1; D gene: TRBD2; V gene: TRBV19; clone size: NA; CDR3 protein: CASSPGTSGINYEQFF; CDR3 DNA: TGTGCCAGTAGTCCCGGGACTAGCGGGATTAATTATGAGCAGTTCTTC
J gene: TRBJ1-1; D gene: NA; V gene: TRBV19; clone size: NA; CDR3 protein: CASSIDRASRNTEAFF; CDR3 DNA: TGTGCCAGTAGTATAGATCGGGCTAGTCGCAACACTGAAGCTTTCTTT
J gene: TRBJ1-2; D gene: NA; V gene: TRBV29-1; clone size: NA; CDR3 protein: CSVEDRNGNGYTF; CDR3 DNA: TGCAGCGTTGAAGACAGAAATGGCAATGGCTACACCTTC
J gene: TRBJ1-5; D gene: NA; V gene: TRBV19; clone size: NA; CDR3 protein: CASSIIGFQPQHF; CDR3 DNA: TGTGCCAGTAGTATCATAGGGTTCCAGCCCCAGCATTTT